Listed below are T cell receptor beta chains from one sample, sequenced in a study of Graves' ophthalmopathy and Graves' hyperthyroidism. In TCRdb, the multiplex PCR reads were re-called with MiXCR into one record per CDR3 protein. The data contain around 1.1 million distinct CDR3 sequences, less than 45% of them singletons. Sample: peripheral blood or thyroid tissue (not recorded which). The receptor source for this set is an adult man with Graves' hyperthyroidism. Each CDR3 is given with its conserved first and last residue. A D gene is named only where the DNA matches it firmly. A row's size may be missing; if present it is once, few, many or a size class.

V gene,J gene,clone size,D gene,CDR3 DNA,CDR3 protein
TRBV7-8,TRBJ2-7,few,-,TGTGCCAGCAGCTTATCGCCGCAGGGGACTTACGAGCAGTACTTC,CASSLSPQGTYEQYF
TRBV10-3,TRBJ2-5,few,TRBD2,TGTGCCAGCAGTTATGGGACTAAAGGAGAGACCCAGTACTTC,CASSYGTKGETQYF
TRBV20-1,TRBJ2-7,many,-,TGCAGTGCAACGGGATCCACCTACGAGCAGTACTTC,CSATGSTYEQYF
TRBV20-1,TRBJ2-7,few,-,TGCAGTGCTACGGACAGAAAGTCGCCCTACGAGCAGTACTTC,CSATDRKSPYEQYF
TRBV25-1,TRBJ1-2,-,TRBD1,TGTGCCAGCATCCCCCAGGGACAGATTAACTATGGCTACACCTTC,CASIPQGQINYGYTF
TRBV7-9,TRBJ2-7,-,TRBD2,TGTGCCAGCAGCCCGACTAGCGGGAGGGCCCCGCGCTTCGGGCAGTACTTC,CASSPTSGRAPRFGQYF
TRBV12-3/TRBV12-4,TRBJ1-1,-,TRBD1,TGTGCCAGCAGTGGGGACCGGGACAGAGATGAAGCTTCCTTT,CASSGDRDRDEASF
TRBV19,TRBJ1-6,many,TRBD1,TGTGCCAGTCAAGCGGACAGGAGCTCCTATAATTCACCCCTCCACTTT,CASQADRSSYNSPLHF
TRBV7-8,TRBJ2-2,-,-,TGTGCCAGCAGCTTAGATAAGTACAACACCGGGGAGCTGTTTTTT,CASSLDKYNTGELFF
TRBV29-1,TRBJ2-7,-,-,TGCAGCGGGGCGGGATTGGGGTACGAGCAGTACTTC,CSGAGLGYEQYF
TRBV7-9,TRBJ1-2,many,-,TGTGCCAGCAGCCCTCAGACAGATCCTGGTGGCTACACCTTC,CASSPQTDPGGYTF
TRBV7-9,TRBJ2-6,-,-,TGTGCCAGCAAGCAGGATGGGGACTCTGGGGCCAACGTCCTGACTTTC,CASKQDGDSGANVLTF
TRBV6-5,TRBJ2-5,many,TRBD2,TGTGCCACCGGAGCGGGGCAAGAGACCCAGTACTTC,CATGAGQETQYF
TRBV10-3,TRBJ1-2,-,TRBD1,TGTGCCATCAGTAAGACAGGGGCCCACGGTGACTATGGCTACACCTTC,CAISKTGAHGDYGYTF
TRBV29-1,TRBJ2-7,-,-,TGCAGCCACCAATCCTACGAGCAGTACTTC,CSHQSYEQYF
TRBV9,TRBJ2-6,many,TRBD2,TGTGCCAGCAGCCCTGAACTAGCGGGGGTGGGGGCCAACGTCCTGACTTTC,CASSPELAGVGANVLTF
TRBV12-5,TRBJ1-2,few,-,TGTGCTAGTGGTTTGTCAGGGGACATTCTTCGGGGCTACACCTTC,CASGLSGDILRGYTF
TRBV5-1,TRBJ1-6,-,-,TGTGCCAGCAACCAAGGGGTTTTCAGAAATTCACCCCTCCACTTT,CASNQGVFRNSPLHF
TRBV15,TRBJ2-2,few,-,TGTGCCACCAGCAGCTCCGGGGAGCTGTTTTTT,CATSSSGELFF
TRBV12-3/TRBV12-4,TRBJ2-5,many,-,TGTGCCAGCAAACTAGGGGGGGCGCGGGGTGGGGAGACCCAGTACTTC,CASKLGGARGGETQYF
TRBV24-1,TRBJ2-7,many,TRBD1,TGTGCCACCAGTGAGTCCGGACAGGCGGACTACGAGCAGTACTTC,CATSESGQADYEQYF
TRBV5-4,TRBJ2-7,-,TRBD1,TGTGTCAGGGGGTCTTACTCCTACGAGCAGTACTTC,CVRGSYSYEQYF
TRBV7-6,TRBJ2-2,-,TRBD2,TGTGCCAGCAGCCCGGGAGGGCAGTCGACCACCGGGGAGCTGTCTTGG,CASSPGGQSTTGELSW
TRBV12-3/TRBV12-4,TRBJ1-5,many,-,TGTGCCAGCAGTATACAGGGAACGGGGCCCCAGCATTTT,CASSIQGTGPQHF
TRBV5-4,TRBJ2-5,few,-,TGTGCCAGCAGCCCATGGGACGGGGACTTGGTGACCCAGTACTTC,CASSPWDGDLVTQYF
TRBV7-9,TRBJ1-2,-,TRBD1,TGTGCCAGCAGCTTTAAGGGGGCGACTTCCTATGGCTACACCTTC,CASSFKGATSYGYTF
TRBV30,TRBJ2-7,-,TRBD2,TGTGCCTGGAGTGGCCTAGCGGGGGCCGAGCAGTACTTC,CAWSGLAGAEQYF
TRBV19,TRBJ1-1,many,-,TGTGCCAGTAGGATAACAGGGATTGGCACTGAAGCTTTCTTT,CASRITGIGTEAFF
TRBV29-1,TRBJ1-2,many,-,TGCAGCGTTGAAGAGTATGGCTACACCTTC,CSVEEYGYTF
TRBV2,TRBJ2-6,many,-,TGTGCCAGCAGTCAATCGACAGGAAGCTCTGGGGCCAACGTCCTGACTTTC,CASSQSTGSSGANVLTF
TRBV27,TRBJ2-7,-,-,TGTGCCAGCAAATTGGGTTGGGGCCCCTACGAGCAGTACTTC,CASKLGWGPYEQYF
TRBV2,TRBJ2-5,many,-,TGTGCCAGCAAGGGTGGACTGCAACCCCAAGAGACCCAGTACTTC,CASKGGLQPQETQYF
TRBV5-5,TRBJ2-5,few,TRBD1,TGTGCCAGCAGCTTATGGGACAGGGTAGGGGAGACCCAGTACTTC,CASSLWDRVGETQYF
TRBV12-3/TRBV12-4,TRBJ1-5,few,-,TGTGCCAGCAGTTTTGGCGGTGAGAATCAGCCCCAGCATTTT,CASSFGGENQPQHF
TRBV29-1,TRBJ2-5,-,TRBD1,TGCAGCGTTGAAAACCCGGGACAGGGGAGCTCAGAGACCCAGTACTTC,CSVENPGQGSSETQYF
TRBV15,TRBJ2-7,-,TRBD2,TGTGCCACCAGCAGAGTTGGGGCAGAGCACCCAAGGGAGGGGCAGTACTTC,CATSRVGAEHPREGQYF
TRBV7-8,TRBJ2-5,many,-,TGTGCCAGCAGCACAGGGAGGGGCAAACTTACCCTTGGGGAGACCCAGTACTTC,CASSTGRGKLTLGETQYF
TRBV20-1,TRBJ2-5,few,-,TGCAGTGCCCCGCGAGGTAGGGTCCGAGAGACCCAGTACTTC,CSAPRGRVRETQYF
TRBV7-2,TRBJ2-5,many,TRBD2,TGTGCCAGCAGCTCAGGACTAGCGGGAGTTAGACAAGAGACCCAGTACTTC,CASSSGLAGVRQETQYF
TRBV19,TRBJ1-5,few,-,TGTGCCAGTAGTCTCGGGGACCATAGCAATCAGCCCCAGCATTTT,CASSLGDHSNQPQHF
TRBV5-8,TRBJ1-6,-,-,TGTGCCAGCAGCGCCGCGGGACGCTTTAATTCACCCCTCCACTTT,CASSAAGRFNSPLHF
TRBV29-1,TRBJ2-7,-,TRBD2,TGCAGCTTACGACTAGCGGGATACTACGAGCAGTACTTC,CSLRLAGYYEQYF
TRBV5-1,TRBJ2-7,many,TRBD2,TGCGCCAGCAGCTTGGGACTAGCGGGAGTGGAGCAGTACTTC,CASSLGLAGVEQYF
TRBV29-1,TRBJ1-2,-,-,TGCAGCGTTGGAGGCGGGGGGGAAGGCTATGGCTACACCTTC,CSVGGGGEGYGYTF
TRBV4-3,TRBJ1-6,many,TRBD1,TGCGCCAGCAGCCAAGAGGGACAGGGGAATTCACCCCTCCACTTT,CASSQEGQGNSPLHF
TRBV20-1,TRBJ1-5,-,-,TGCAGTGCTGGGGGACAAGGTTTACAGTCGAATCAGCCCCAGCATTTT,CSAGGQGLQSNQPQHF
TRBV7-9,TRBJ1-1,many,-,TGTGCCAGCAGCCGGTGGGGGACTGAAGCTTTCTTT,CASSRWGTEAFF
TRBV4-3,TRBJ2-5,many,TRBD1,TGCGCCAGCAGCCAAGCCAGGGGGAGAGAGACCCAGTACTTC,CASSQARGRETQYF
TRBV6-5,TRBJ1-1,-,-,TGTGCCATCAGTGGAACAGAAGCTTTCTTT,CAISGTEAFF
TRBV7-9,TRBJ2-5,-,-,TGTGCCAGCAGCTCCTTTACCGGGGACACGGGAGAGACCCAGTACTTC,CASSSFTGDTGETQYF
TRBV20-1,TRBJ2-7,many,-,TGCAGTGCGATTGTAGGGCCCTTCTCCTACGAGCAGTACTTC,CSAIVGPFSYEQYF
TRBV9,TRBJ1-5,-,-,TGTGCCAGCAGCCTGAATGTGGATCAGCCCCAGCATTTT,CASSLNVDQPQHF
TRBV9,TRBJ2-5,-,-,TGTGCCAGCAGCGTATCGTCCCAGCGGGCGCAAGAGACCCAGTACTTC,CASSVSSQRAQETQYF